The 24 T cell receptor beta chains below all came from one sample that was sequenced in a study of blood T cell repertoires in COVID-19. Generated by immunoSEQ multiplex PCR, the TCRdb table keeps only in-frame clones and is missing some. The sample holds some 150,000 clones, 80% to 85% seen once. Sequenced material: peripheral blood. The receptors shown here come from a human donor in a cohort sampled during active COVID-19.

In this sample, this clone turned up a few times. The J gene is TRBJ1-1, the V gene TRBV5-1; a possible D gene is TRBD1 (5 bases). Between the trimmed V and J ends, which lost 8 bases and 1 base, there was a span of 12 bases. Germline V gene data show CDR1 as SGHRS and CDR2 as YFSETQ. The CDR3 is 13 amino acids. The CDR3 spells CASRPTANTEAFF. CDR3 nucleotide sequence: TGCGCCAGTAGACCGACAGCGAACACTGAAGCTTTCTTT.

This rearrangement joins TRBV12-3 or TRBV12-4 to TRBJ2-7; D is undetermined. This CDR3 is built from 13 residues. V was shortened by 6 bases and J by 5 bases, with 14 bases between the two germline ends. CDR3 residues: CASSPPDLHEQYF. In DNA, the CDR3 is TGTGCCAGCAGCCCTCCAGATCTCCACGAGCAGTACTTC.

The chain couples TRBV15 to TRBJ1-5; no firm D call. Germline CDR1 LNHNV, CDR2 YYDKDF (reference sequence). V was clipped by 5 bases and J by 2 bases, with 13 bases between them. This CDR3 contains 15 residues. The CDR3 here is CATSGGLLGNQPQHF. The CDR3, as DNA: TGTGCCACCAGCGGCGGACTTTTGGGCAATCAGCCCCAGCATTTT.

This clone was seen only once. This sequence joins TRBV4-1 and TRBJ2-7; TRBD2 might be the D (5 bases). V lost 2 bases, J lost 7 bases, and 9 bases lay in between. Germline assignment: CDR1 MGHRA and CDR2 YSYEKL. CDR3 length: 12 residues. Here the CDR3 reads CASSQTSGEQYF. CDR3 nucleotide sequence: TGCGCCAGCAGCCAAACTTCGGGGGAGCAGTACTTC.

V usage is TRBV11-3 and J usage is TRBJ2-3, with TRBD2 matching 8 bases. This CDR3 comprises 16 residues. V was pared by 1 base and J by 1 base, with 4 bases of the junction left unmatched. Germline values: CDR1 SGHNT, CDR2 YENEEA. CDR3 in amino acids: CASSLGATSGTDTQYF. As DNA, the CDR3 is TGTGCCAGCAGCTTAGGGGCGACTAGCGGCACAGATACGCAGTATTTT.

The chain is built from TRBV3-1 (or the pseudogene TRBV3-2) and TRBJ2-3; TRBD2 matches at 7 bases. The CDR3 is 16 amino acids. The germline CDR1 and CDR2 sequences are LGHDT and YNNKEL (reference sequence). V was pared by 0 bases and J by 2 bases, with 5 bases of the junction left unmatched. The CDR3 reads CASSQDGRGVTDTQYF. The CDR3 coding sequence is TGTGCCAGCAGCCAAGATGGCCGGGGGGTCACAGATACGCAGTATTTT.

This chain connects TRBV19 to TRBJ1-1; D uncertain. With 1 base removed from V and 1 base from J, the gap between germline ends came to 7 bases. The CDR3 has 14 residues. CDR1 and CDR2 (germline): LNHDA, SQIVND (reference sequence). The DNA of the CDR3 is TGTGCCAGTAGTATAGCCCGAGGGAACACTGAAGCTTTCTTT. Protein sequence: CASSIARGNTEAFF.

The chain carries TRBV9 and TRBJ2-3, with TRBD2 matching 8 bases. With 1 base clipped from V and 1 base from J, the junction kept 2 bases outside the gene matches. The CDR3 spans 15 residues. Germline CDR1 SGDLS, CDR2 YYNGEE. The CDR3 DNA follows: TGTGCCAGCAGCGTACGGGGGGGCCGCACAGATACGCAGTATTTT. Residues: CASSVRGGRTDTQYF.

This chain joins TRBV6-5 and TRBJ1-6; D unclear. The germline V and J ends were trimmed by 2 bases and 5 bases, with 7 bases remaining between them. The CDR3 covers 14 residues. Germline V gene sequence: CDR1 MNHEY, CDR2 SVGAGI. CDR3 region: CASSYEAHNSPLHF. The CDR3 bases are TGTGCCAGCAGTTACGAGGCCCATAATTCACCCCTCCACTTT.

This chain joins TRBV18 and TRBJ2-7; the match to TRBD1 covers 9 bases. V lost 4 bases to trimming and J lost 2 bases; unmatched junction nucleotides: 3. CDR1 is KGHSH, CDR2 LQKENI, per germline. The CDR3 loop spans 14 amino acids. Here the CDR3 reads CASSQGQGPYEQYF. CDR3 coding DNA: TGTGCCAGCTCACAGGGACAGGGTCCCTACGAGCAGTACTTC.

The rearrangement uses TRBV30 and TRBJ1-2; D might be TRBD1 (6 bases). The CDR3 contains 12 residues. Germline V CDR1 and CDR2: GTSNPN, SVGIG (reference sequence). V gave up 3 bases and J gave up 8 bases, with 13 bases separating them. DNA of the CDR3: TGTGCCTGGAGGGGGGCCATACGAGGCTACACCTTC. Protein sequence: CAWRGAIRGYTF.

CDR3: CASGLVLGQGYNEQFF. DNA for the CDR3: TGTGCTAGTGGTTTGGTCCTTGGACAGGGCTACAATGAGCAGTTCTTC. The chain carries TRBV12-5 and TRBJ2-1, with 8 positions matching TRBD1. The V and J ends lost 0 bases and 3 bases, in that order; junction bases with no gene match: 4. This CDR3 spans 16 amino acids. Germline CDR1 and CDR2: LGHNT and FRNRAP. Full variable domain (rest looked up from reference TRBV12-5 and TRBJ2-1): DARVTQTPRHKVTEMGQEVTMRCQPILGHNTVFWYRQTMMQGLELLAYFRNRAPLDDSGMPKDRFSAEMPDATLATLKIQPSEPRDSAVYFCASGLVLGQGYNEQFFGPGTRLTVL.

The chain recombines TRBV11-3 with TRBJ1-3, with a tentative D call TRBD1 (6 bases). V was trimmed by 2 bases and J by 0 bases, leaving 11 bases between them. The CDR3 has 16 residues. The germline V gene encodes CDR1 SGHNT and CDR2 YENEEA. The CDR3, as DNA: TGTGCCAGCAGCTTACATACAGGGAGCTCTGGAAACACCATATATTTT. It is translated as CASSLHTGSSGNTIYF.

This chain uses TRBV9 with TRBJ2-2, with 7 bases identical to TRBD1. The CDR3 contains 14 residues. Germline V gene sequence: CDR1 SGDLS, CDR2 YYNGEE. V was clipped by 6 bases and J by 2 bases; unmatched bases: 4. This CDR3 reads CASMKGANTGELFF. The CDR3 DNA reads TGTGCCAGCATGAAGGGGGCCAACACCGGGGAGCTGTTTTTT.

The chain carries TRBV21-1 and TRBJ1-5; the DNA was not compared with TRBD1, the D call given in the table. TRBV21-1 is tagged as a pseudogene. The length of the CDR3 is 18 residues. CDR3 DNA sequence: TGTGCCAGCAGCGGCCGGGGACAGGGGCTCTCGAGCAATCAGCCCCAGCATTTT. Translation gives CASSGRGQGLSSNQPQHF.

This clone was seen just once. The chain uses TRBV5-4 and TRBJ2-5; D may be TRBD1 (5 bases). The CDR3 runs to 14 residues. With 4 bases removed from V and 5 bases from J, the gap between germline ends came to 15 bases. CDR1 is SGHNT and CDR2 is YYREEE in the germline V gene (reference sequence). CDR3 residues: CASSIPGPKETQYF. DNA for the CDR3: TGTGCCAGCAGCATTCCAGGGCCAAAGGAGACCCAGTACTTC.

This chain joins TRBV30 and TRBJ1-3; the D is unclear. The CDR3 totals 16 residues. CDR1 and CDR2 from the germline V gene are GTSNPN and SVGIG (reference sequence). Trimming left V 5 bases short and J 0 bases short, with 17 bases between. This chain's CDR3 is CAWGSGDRNSGNTIYF. The CDR3 DNA reads as TGTGCCTGGGGGTCGGGTGATAGGAACTCTGGAAACACCATATATTTT.

V gene TRBV12-5 combines with J gene TRBJ2-5; 11 bases are shared with TRBD2. The V segment lost 1 base and the J segment 9 bases; nucleotides outside the gene matches: 7. The CDR3 is 15 residues long. From germline, CDR1 is LGHNT and CDR2 FRNRAP. The CDR3 DNA reads TGTGCTAGTGGTTTGGCCACTAGCGGGGGAGAATCCCAGTACTTC. Translating gives CASGLATSGGESQYF.

The V gene is TRBV11-2, the J gene TRBJ2-5; 10 positions match TRBD2. CDR3 length: 19 amino acids. Germline CDR1 SGHAT, CDR2 FQNNGV. V dropped 5 bases and J dropped 5; count of bases not matched to a gene: 20. The CDR3 here is CASSPGLATIIDGWETQYF. DNA for the CDR3: TGTGCCAGCAGCCCGGGACTAGCGACTATCATTGATGGTTGGGAGACCCAGTACTTC.

The genes are TRBV12-5 and TRBJ1-2; D gene uncertain. The germline CDR1 and CDR2 sequences are LGHNT and FRNRAP. There are 14 residues in the CDR3. V gave up 0 bases and J gave up 3 bases, with 8 bases separating them. CDR3 sequence: CASGLVAIDYGYTF. CDR3 DNA: TGTGCTAGTGGTTTGGTGGCAATTGACTATGGCTACACCTTC.

The chain combines TRBV11-2 with TRBJ2-3, with 7 bases fitting TRBD2. Germline-derived CDR1 and CDR2 are SGHAT and FQNNGV. The length of the CDR3 is 14 residues. Trimming removed 6 bases from V and 1 base from J; junction bases left unmatched: 4. For the CDR3, the DNA is TGTGCCAGCAGTCCGGGACTACGCACAGATACGCAGTATTTT. It translates to CASSPGLRTDTQYF.

This clone came up once. The chain recombines TRBV3-1 (or the pseudogene TRBV3-2) with TRBJ1-4, with TRBD1 matching over 10 bases. The CDR3 consists of 14 residues. Germline V CDR1 and CDR2: LGHDT, YNNKEL (reference sequence). The J segment lost 8 bases and the V segment lost 4 bases, leaving 4 bases of the junction unmatched. CDR3 loop: CASSLGTGDEKLFF. The CDR3 DNA is TGTGCCAGCAGCCTCGGGACAGGGGACGAAAAACTGTTTTTT.

The rearrangement uses TRBV19 and TRBJ2-1, with D tentatively TRBD2 (6 bases). The CDR3 spans 16 residues. Germline lookup yields CDR1 LNHDA and CDR2 SQIVND (reference sequence). V shed 6 bases and J shed 2 bases, with 17 bases lying between them. The CDR3 region has the DNA TGTGCCAGTAGCGCTAGCGTACAAGCCCCCTACAATGAGCAGTTCTTC. Its translation: CASSASVQAPYNEQFF.

The rearrangement uses TRBV7-2 and TRBJ2-1; the match to TRBD1 covers 7 bases. CDR1 and CDR2 (germline): SGHTA, FQGNSA. This CDR3 region has 15 residues. J was trimmed by 7 bases and V by 5 bases; bases with no gene match: 11. CDR3 sequence reads: CASSPGDSLRNEQFF. CDR3 nucleotide sequence: TGTGCCAGCAGCCCCGGGGACAGTCTTCGGAATGAGCAGTTCTTC.